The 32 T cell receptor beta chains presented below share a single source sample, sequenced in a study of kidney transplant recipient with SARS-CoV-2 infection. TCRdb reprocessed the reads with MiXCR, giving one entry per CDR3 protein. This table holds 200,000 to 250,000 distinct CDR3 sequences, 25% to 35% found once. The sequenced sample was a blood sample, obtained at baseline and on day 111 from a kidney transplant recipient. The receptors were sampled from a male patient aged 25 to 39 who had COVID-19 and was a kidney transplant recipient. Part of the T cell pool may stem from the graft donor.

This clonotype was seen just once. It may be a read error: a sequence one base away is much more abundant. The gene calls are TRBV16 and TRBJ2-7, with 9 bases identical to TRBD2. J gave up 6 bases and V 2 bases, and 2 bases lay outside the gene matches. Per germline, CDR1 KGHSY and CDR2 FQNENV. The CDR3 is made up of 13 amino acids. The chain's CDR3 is CASSQGTSPEQYF. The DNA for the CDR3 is TGTGCCAGCAGCCAAGGGACTAGCCCCGAGCAGTACTTC.

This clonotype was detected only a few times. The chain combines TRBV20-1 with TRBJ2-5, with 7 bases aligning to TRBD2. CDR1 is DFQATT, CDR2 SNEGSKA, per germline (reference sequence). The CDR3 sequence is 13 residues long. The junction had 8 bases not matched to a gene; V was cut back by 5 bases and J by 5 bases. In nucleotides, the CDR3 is TGCAGTGCTTCGACTAGCTGGGGGGAGACCCAGTACTTC. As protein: CSASTSWGETQYF.

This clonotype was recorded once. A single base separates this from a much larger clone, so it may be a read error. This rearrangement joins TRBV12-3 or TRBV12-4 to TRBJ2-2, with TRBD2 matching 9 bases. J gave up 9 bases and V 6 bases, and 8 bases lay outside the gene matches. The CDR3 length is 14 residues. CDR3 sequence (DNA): TGTGCCAGCAGGTCGGCGGGAGGGAGCAGGGAGCTGTTTTTT. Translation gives CASRSAGGSRELFF.

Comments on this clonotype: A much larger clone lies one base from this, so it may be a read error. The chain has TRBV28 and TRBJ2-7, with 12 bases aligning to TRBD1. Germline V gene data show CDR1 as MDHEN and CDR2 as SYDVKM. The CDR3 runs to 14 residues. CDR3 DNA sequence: TGTGCCGGCAGTCTGGGACAGGGGGCCAACGAGCAGTACTTC. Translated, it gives CAGSLGQGANEQYF.

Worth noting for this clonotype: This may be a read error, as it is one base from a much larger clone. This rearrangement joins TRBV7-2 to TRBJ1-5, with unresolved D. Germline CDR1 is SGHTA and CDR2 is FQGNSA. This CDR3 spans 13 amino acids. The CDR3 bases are TGTGCCGGCAGCCACTTGAGAGATCAGCCCCAGCATTTT. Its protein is CAGSHLRDQPQHF.

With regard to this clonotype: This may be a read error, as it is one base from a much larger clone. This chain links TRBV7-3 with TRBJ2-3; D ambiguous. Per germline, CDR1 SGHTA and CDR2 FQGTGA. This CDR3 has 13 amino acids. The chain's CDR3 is CASSSRPADTQYF. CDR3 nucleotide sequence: TGTGCCAGCAGCTCCAGACCAGCAGACACGCAGTATTTT.

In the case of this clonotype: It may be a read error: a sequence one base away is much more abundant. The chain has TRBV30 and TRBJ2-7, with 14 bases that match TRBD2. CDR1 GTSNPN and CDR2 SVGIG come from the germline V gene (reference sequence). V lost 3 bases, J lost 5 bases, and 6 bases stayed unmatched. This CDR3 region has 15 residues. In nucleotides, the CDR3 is TGTGCCTGGAGCAATGGACTAGCGGGAGGTCACGAGCAGTACTTC. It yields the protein CAWSNGLAGGHEQYF.

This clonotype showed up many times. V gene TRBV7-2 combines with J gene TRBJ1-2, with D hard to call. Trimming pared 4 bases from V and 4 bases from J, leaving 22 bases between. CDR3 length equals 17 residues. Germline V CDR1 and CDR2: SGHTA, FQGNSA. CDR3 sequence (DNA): TGTGCCAGCAGCTCGCTGTACAGAGACGGAAAGACCTATGGCTACACCTTC. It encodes CASSSLYRDGKTYGYTF.

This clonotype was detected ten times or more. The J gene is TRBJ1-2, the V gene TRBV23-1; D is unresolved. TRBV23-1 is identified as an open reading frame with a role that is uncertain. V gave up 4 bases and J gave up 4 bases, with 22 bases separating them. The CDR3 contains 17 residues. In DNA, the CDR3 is TGCGCCAGCAGTCCTGTACCGCTACGCAGAAAGACCTATGGCTACACCTTC. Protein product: CASSPVPLRRKTYGYTF.

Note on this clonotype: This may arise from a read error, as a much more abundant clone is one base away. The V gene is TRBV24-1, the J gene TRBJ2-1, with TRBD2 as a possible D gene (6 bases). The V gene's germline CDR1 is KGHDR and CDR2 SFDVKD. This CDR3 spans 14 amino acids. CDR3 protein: CATSGYSGNNGQFF. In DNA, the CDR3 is TGTGCCACCAGTGGATATAGCGGAAACAATGGGCAGTTCTTC.

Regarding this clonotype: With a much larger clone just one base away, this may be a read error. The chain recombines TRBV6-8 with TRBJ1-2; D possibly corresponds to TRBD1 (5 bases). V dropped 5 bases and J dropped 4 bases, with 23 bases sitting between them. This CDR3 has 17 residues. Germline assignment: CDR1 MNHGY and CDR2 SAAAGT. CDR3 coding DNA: TGTGCCAGCAGTGTAAAGGGACGCTCTAGAAAGACCTATGGCTACACCTTC. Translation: CASSVKGRSRKTYGYTF.

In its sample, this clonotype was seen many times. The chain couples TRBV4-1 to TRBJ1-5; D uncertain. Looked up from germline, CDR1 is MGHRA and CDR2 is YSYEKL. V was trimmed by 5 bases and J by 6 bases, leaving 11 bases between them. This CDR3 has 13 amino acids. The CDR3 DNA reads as TGCGCCAGCAGCGGGGTTTTGGGTCAGCCCCAGCATTTT. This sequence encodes CASSGVLGQPQHF.

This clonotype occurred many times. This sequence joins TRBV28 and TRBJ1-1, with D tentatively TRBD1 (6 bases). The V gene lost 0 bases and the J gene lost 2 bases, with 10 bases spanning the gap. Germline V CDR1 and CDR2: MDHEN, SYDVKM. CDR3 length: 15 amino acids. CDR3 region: CASSLWRTVNTEAFF. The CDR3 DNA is TGTGCCAGCAGTTTATGGAGGACAGTCAACACTGAAGCTTTCTTT.

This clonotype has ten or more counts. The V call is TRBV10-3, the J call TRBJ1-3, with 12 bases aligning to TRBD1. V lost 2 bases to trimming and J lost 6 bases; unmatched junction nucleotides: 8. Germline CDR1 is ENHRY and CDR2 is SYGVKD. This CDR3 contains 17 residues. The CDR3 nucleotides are TGTGCCATCAGTGAGGTTTCCGGGACAGGGGGCTCAAACACCATATATTTT. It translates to CAISEVSGTGGSNTIYF.

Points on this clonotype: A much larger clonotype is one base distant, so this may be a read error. In DNA, the CDR3 is TGCAGTACCGGGAAGAACTGGGACGAGCAGTACTTC. Protein product: CSTGKNWDEQYF. The rearrangement uses TRBV20-1 and TRBJ2-4; possible D gene TRBD2, 5 bases. The J call may be mistaken, given a closer DNA end match to TRBJ2-7. Germline CDR1 reads DFQATT; CDR2 reads SNEGSKA (reference sequence). The CDR3 consists of 12 residues.

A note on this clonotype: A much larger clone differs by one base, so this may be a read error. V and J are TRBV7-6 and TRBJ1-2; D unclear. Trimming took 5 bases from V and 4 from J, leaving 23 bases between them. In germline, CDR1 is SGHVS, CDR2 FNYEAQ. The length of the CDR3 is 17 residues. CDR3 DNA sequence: TGTGCCAGCAGCCGCTCGGCTGAATCTCAAAAGACCTATGGCTACACCTTC. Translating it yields CASSRSAESQKTYGYTF. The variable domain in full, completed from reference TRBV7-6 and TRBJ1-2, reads GAGVSQSPRYKVTKRGQDVALRCDPISGHVSLYWYRQALGQGPEFLTYFNYEAQQDKSGLPNDRFSAERPEGSISTLTIQRTEQRDSAMYRCASSRSAESQKTYGYTFGSGTRLTVV.

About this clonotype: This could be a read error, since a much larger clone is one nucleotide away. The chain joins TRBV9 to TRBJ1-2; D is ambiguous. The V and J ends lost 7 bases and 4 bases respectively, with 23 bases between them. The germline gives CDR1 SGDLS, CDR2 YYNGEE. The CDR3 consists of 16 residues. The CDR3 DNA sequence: TGTGCCAGCTGTTCAAGGTACTCAAGAAGGACCTATGGCTACACCTTC. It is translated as CASCSRYSRRTYGYTF.

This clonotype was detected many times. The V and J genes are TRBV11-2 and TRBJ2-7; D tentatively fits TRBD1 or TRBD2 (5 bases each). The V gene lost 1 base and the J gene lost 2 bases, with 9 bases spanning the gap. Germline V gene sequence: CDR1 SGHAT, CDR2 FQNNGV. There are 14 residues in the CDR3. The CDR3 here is CASSLAGPAYEQYF. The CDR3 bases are TGTGCCAGCAGCTTAGCGGGGCCAGCCTACGAGCAGTACTTC.

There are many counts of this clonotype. CDR3 amino acids: CASSMVESRAEAFF. In nucleotides, the CDR3 is TGTGCCAGTAGTATGGTGGAGAGTCGTGCTGAAGCTTTCTTT. V is TRBV19 and J is TRBJ1-1, with D hard to call. The germline gives CDR1 LNHDA, CDR2 SQIVND (reference sequence). The CDR3 sequence is 14 residues long. The V and J ends lost 3 bases and 6 bases respectively, with 14 bases between them.

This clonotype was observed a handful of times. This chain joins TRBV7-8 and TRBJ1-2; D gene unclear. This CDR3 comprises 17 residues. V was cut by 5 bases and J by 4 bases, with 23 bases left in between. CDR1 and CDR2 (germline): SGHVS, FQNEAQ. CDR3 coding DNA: TGTGCCAGCAGCATCGCAAAGTTTACCCGAAAGACCTATGGCTACACCTTC. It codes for CASSIAKFTRKTYGYTF.

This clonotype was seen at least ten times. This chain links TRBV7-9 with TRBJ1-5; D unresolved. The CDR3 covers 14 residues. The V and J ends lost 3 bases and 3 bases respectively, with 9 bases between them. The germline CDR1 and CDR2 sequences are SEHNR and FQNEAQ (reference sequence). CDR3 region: CASSLDGFNQPQHF. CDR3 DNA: TGTGCCAGCAGCTTGGACGGGTTCAATCAGCCCCAGCATTTT.

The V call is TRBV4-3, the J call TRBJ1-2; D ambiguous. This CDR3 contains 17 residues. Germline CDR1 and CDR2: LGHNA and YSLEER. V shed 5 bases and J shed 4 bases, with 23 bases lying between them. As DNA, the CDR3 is TGCGCCAGCAGCTGGCGGCAAGGACGTCGAAAGACCTATGGCTACACCTTC. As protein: CASSWRQGRRKTYGYTF.

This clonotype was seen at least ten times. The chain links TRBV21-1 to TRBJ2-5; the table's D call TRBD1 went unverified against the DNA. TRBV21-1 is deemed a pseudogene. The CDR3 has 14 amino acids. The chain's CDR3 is CASSTGTDFGTQYF. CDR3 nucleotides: TGTGCCAGCAGCACTGGGACGGACTTCGGGACCCAGTACTTC.

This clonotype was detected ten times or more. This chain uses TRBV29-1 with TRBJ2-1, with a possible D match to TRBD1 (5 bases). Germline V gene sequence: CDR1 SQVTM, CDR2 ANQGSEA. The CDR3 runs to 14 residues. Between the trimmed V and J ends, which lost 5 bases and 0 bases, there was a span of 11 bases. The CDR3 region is CSVPDRISYNEQFF. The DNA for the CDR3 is TGCAGCGTTCCTGACAGAATCTCCTACAATGAGCAGTTCTTC.

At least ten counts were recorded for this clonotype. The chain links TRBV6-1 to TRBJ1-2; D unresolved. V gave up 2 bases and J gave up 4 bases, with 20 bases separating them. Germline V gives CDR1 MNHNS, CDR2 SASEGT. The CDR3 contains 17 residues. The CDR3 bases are TGTGCCAGCAGTGAAATCTGGGAATGTAGAAAGACCTATGGCTACACCTTC. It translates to CASSEIWECRKTYGYTF.

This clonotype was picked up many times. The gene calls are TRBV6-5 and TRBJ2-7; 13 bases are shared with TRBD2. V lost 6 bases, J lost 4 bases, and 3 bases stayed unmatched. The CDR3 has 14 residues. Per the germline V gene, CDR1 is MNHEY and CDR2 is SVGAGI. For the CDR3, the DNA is TGTGCCAGCAGATTGACTAGCGGGAGGTACGAGCAGTACTTC. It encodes CASRLTSGRYEQYF.

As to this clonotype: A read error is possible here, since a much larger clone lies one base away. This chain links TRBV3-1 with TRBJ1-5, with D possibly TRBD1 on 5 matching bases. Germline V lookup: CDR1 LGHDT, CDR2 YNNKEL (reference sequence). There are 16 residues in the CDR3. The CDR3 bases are TGTACCAGCAGCCTTGGGTTGGGGGTCAGCAATCAGCCCCAGCATTTT. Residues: CTSSLGLGVSNQPQHF.

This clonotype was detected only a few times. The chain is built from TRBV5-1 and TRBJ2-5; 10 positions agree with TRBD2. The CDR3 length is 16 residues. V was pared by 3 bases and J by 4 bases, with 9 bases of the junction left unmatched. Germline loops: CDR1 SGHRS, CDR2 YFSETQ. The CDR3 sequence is CASSSDLAGGGETQYF. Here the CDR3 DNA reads TGCGCCAGCAGCTCGGATTTAGCGGGAGGAGGAGAGACCCAGTACTTC.

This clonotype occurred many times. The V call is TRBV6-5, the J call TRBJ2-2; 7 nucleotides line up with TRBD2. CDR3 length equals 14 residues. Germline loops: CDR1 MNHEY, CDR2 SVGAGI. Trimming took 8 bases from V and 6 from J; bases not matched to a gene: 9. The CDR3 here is CASGASGVAGELFF. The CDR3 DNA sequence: TGTGCCAGCGGGGCCAGCGGGGTCGCCGGGGAGCTGTTTTTT.

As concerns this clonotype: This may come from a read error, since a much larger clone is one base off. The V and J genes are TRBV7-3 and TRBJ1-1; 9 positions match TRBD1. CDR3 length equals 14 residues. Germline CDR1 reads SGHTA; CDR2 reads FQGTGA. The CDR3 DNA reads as TGTGCCAGCAGCCGGACAGGGGAACACACTGAAGCTTCCTTT. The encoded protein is CASSRTGEHTEASF.

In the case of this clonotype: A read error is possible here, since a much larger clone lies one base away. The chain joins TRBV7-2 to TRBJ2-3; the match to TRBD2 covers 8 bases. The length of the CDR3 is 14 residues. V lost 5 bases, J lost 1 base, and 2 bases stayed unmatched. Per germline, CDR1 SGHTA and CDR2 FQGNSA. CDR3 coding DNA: TGTGCCAGCAGCCAGACTAGCGGCACAGATACGCAGTATTTT. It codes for CASSQTSGTDTQYF.

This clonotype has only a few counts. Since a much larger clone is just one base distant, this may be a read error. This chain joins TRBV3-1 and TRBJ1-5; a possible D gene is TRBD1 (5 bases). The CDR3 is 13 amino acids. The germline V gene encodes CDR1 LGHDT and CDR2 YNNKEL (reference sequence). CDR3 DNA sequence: TGTGCCAACAGCCCGGGCCTCGGGGGGCCCCAGCATTTT. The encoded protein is CANSPGLGGPQHF.